Shown below are 18 T cell receptor beta chains from a single sample sequenced in a study of cytomegalovirus exposure and HLA in healthy donors. In the PCR, 60 Vbeta and 13 Jbeta primers were used. Repertoires were generated with immunoSEQ multiplex PCR, while TCRdb's copy carries only in-frame clones and drops some. This table holds roughly 97,000 clones, 73% found once. The specimen was PBMCs. These receptors came from a man aged 35 to 55 in good health and CMV-seronegative.

The chain recombines TRBV5-1 with TRBJ2-2; D remains unclear. The CDR3 length is 15 residues. Looked up from germline, CDR1 is SGHRS and CDR2 is YFSETQ. The V gene lost 2 bases and the J gene lost 2 bases, with 10 bases spanning the gap. The CDR3 is CASSFLTVNTGELFF. The CDR3 region has the DNA TGCGCCAGCAGCTTCTTAACAGTAAACACCGGGGAGCTGTTTTTT.

The chain joins TRBV5-6 to TRBJ2-7, with TRBD1 identical over 7 bases. Unmatched junction bases numbered 12, after V lost 2 bases and J lost 4 bases. Germline V gene data show CDR1 as SGHDT and CDR2 as YYEEEE. The CDR3 is made up of 16 amino acids. Here the CDR3 reads CASSFWFGTAWYEQYF. DNA of the CDR3: TGTGCCAGCAGCTTTTGGTTCGGGACAGCCTGGTACGAGCAGTACTTC.

V usage is TRBV19 and J usage is TRBJ2-7; perhaps TRBD1 as D (6 bases). Trimming pared 7 bases from V and 1 base from J, leaving 11 bases between. Germline V gene data show CDR1 as LNHDA and CDR2 as SQIVND (reference sequence). The CDR3 covers 13 residues. The DNA for the CDR3 is TGTGCCAGTATGGGCCAGGGGTCCTACGAGCAGTACTTC. Protein: CASMGQGSYEQYF.

The CDR3 sequence: CASSLQGPVQETQYF. CDR3 in DNA: TGCGCCAGCAGCTTGCAGGGGCCGGTCCAAGAGACCCAGTACTTC. The chain recombines TRBV5-1 with TRBJ2-5, with D possibly TRBD1 on 6 matching bases. The CDR3 spans 15 residues. Trimming cost V 1 base and J 1 base, with 11 bases left between them. Germline V CDR1 and CDR2: SGHRS, YFSETQ.

CDR3 region: CASSLGRGTVTYGYTF. CDR3 in DNA: TGCGCCAGCAGCTTGGGAAGGGGGACAGTCACCTATGGCTACACCTTC. V is TRBV5-1 and J is TRBJ1-2, with 7 nucleotides matching TRBD1. CDR3 length: 16 amino acids. Germline-derived CDR1 and CDR2 are SGHRS and YFSETQ. V lost 0 bases and J lost 4; bases outside the gene matches: 9.

The chain couples TRBV5-1 to TRBJ2-3, with unresolved D. This CDR3 is 15 amino acids long. The ends were cut back, 1 base at V and 0 bases at J, with 9 bases in the middle. Germline CDR1 reads SGHRS; CDR2 reads YFSETQ. Written as DNA, the CDR3 is TGCGCCAGCAGCTTGAACAGTCCTAGCACAGATACGCAGTATTTT. Protein product: CASSLNSPSTDTQYF.

The chain is built from TRBV6-6 and TRBJ2-5; no definite D call. This CDR3 is 12 amino acids long. Looked up from germline, CDR1 is MNHNY and CDR2 is SVGAGI (reference sequence). Trimming removed 8 bases at V and 5 bases at J, with 12 bases between. Written as DNA, the CDR3 is TGTGCCAGCTCCCAGGTACGGGAGACCCAGTACTTC. Its protein is CASSQVRETQYF.

The rearrangement joins TRBV9 to TRBJ1-6; the D is unclear. V gave up 0 bases and J gave up 0 bases, with 19 bases separating them. The CDR3 is 20 amino acids. Germline lookup yields CDR1 SGDLS and CDR2 YYNGEE. As DNA, the CDR3 is TGTGCCAGCAGCGTAGAAGCCGATGGGCATTTGAGCTCCTATAATTCACCCCTCCACTTT. This gives the protein CASSVEADGHLSSYNSPLHF.

This clone was counted a few times. This chain links TRBV2 with TRBJ2-4, with 7 positions matching TRBD2. Trimming at V came to 3 bases and at J to 3 bases, leaving 5 bases not matched to a gene. CDR1 and CDR2 from the germline V gene are SNHLY and FYNNEI. The CDR3 spans 15 residues. CDR3 loop: CASSEGREGKNIQYF. The CDR3 DNA is TGTGCCAGCAGTGAGGGGAGGGAAGGCAAAAACATTCAGTACTTC. The whole variable domain, remainder taken from reference TRBV2 and TRBJ2-4, is EPEVTQTPSHQVTQMGQEVILRCVPISNHLYFYWYRQILGQKVEFLVSFYNNEISEKSEIFDDQFSVERPDGSNFTLKIRSTKLEDSAMYFCASSEGREGKNIQYFGAGTRLSVL.

V is TRBV27 and J is TRBJ2-1; D might be TRBD1 (5 bases). The V end was cut by 0 bases, the J end by 2 bases, with 8 bases between. The CDR3 totals 15 residues. CDR1 and CDR2 from the germline V gene are MNHEY and SMNVEV (reference sequence). The CDR3 nucleotides are TGTGCCAGCAGTTTATCCCAGGGCGCCTACAATGAGCAGTTCTTC. It encodes CASSLSQGAYNEQFF.

The gene calls are TRBV28 and TRBJ2-5; 10 nucleotides match TRBD2. Germline CDR1 is MDHEN and CDR2 is SYDVKM. This CDR3 contains 16 residues. V lost 4 bases to trimming and J lost 5 bases; unmatched junction nucleotides: 10. CDR3 sequence reads: CASSSLASGGRETQYF. The CDR3, as DNA: TGTGCCAGCAGTTCTCTCGCTAGCGGGGGCAGGGAGACCCAGTACTTC. Variable domain in full (rest from reference TRBV28 and TRBJ2-5): DVKVTQSSRYLVKRTGEKVFLECVQDMDHENMFWYRQDPGLGLRLIYFSYDVKMKEKGDIPEGYSVSREKKERFSLILESASTNQTSMYLCASSSLASGGRETQYFGPGTRLLVL.

The chain uses TRBV4-3 and TRBJ2-5, with a possible D match to TRBD2 (5 bases). CDR3 size: 14 residues. V was cut by 4 bases and J by 3 bases, with 12 bases left in between. Looked up from germline, CDR1 is LGHNA and CDR2 is YSLEER. The CDR3 loop is CASSLTIFEETQYF. The DNA of the CDR3 is TGCGCCAGCAGCCTGACTATCTTCGAAGAGACCCAGTACTTC.

This clone was seen only once. V is TRBV7-2 and J is TRBJ2-1; 13 bases map to TRBD2. CDR3 size: 16 residues. Trimming cost V 2 bases and J 8 bases; bases outside gene matches: 6. The V gene's germline CDR1 is SGHTA and CDR2 FQGNSA. The CDR3 DNA reads TGTGCCAGCAGCTTATTCGGGGGGACTAGCGGGGATGAGCAGTTCTTC. It specifies CASSLFGGTSGDEQFF.

The rearrangement links TRBV6-5 to TRBJ2-2; D might be TRBD1 (5 bases). The length of the CDR3 is 14 residues. The V end was cut by 0 bases, the J end by 5 bases, with 7 bases between. Germline-derived CDR1 and CDR2 are MNHEY and SVGAGI. Here the CDR3 reads CASSYSAGTGELFF. The CDR3 DNA reads TGTGCCAGCAGTTACTCGGCAGGGACCGGGGAGCTGTTTTTT.

The rearrangement uses TRBV7-8 and TRBJ2-1; a weak D match, TRBD1 (6 bases). CDR3 length equals 15 residues. Trimming took 2 bases from V and 4 from J, leaving 12 bases between them. The V gene's germline CDR1 is SGHVS and CDR2 FQNEAQ. In nucleotides, the CDR3 is TGTGCCAGCAGCTTACTTAGGGACATATACAATGAGCAGTTCTTC. This codes for CASSLLRDIYNEQFF.

In this sample, this clone turned up once. The genes are TRBV7-9 and TRBJ2-7, with D perhaps matching TRBD1 (6 bases). The CDR3 extends over 15 amino acids. Germline values: CDR1 SEHNR, CDR2 FQNEAQ (reference sequence). The V end lost 1 base, the J end lost 4 bases, and 14 bases lay between the germline ends. CDR3: CASSLEVGGSYEQYF. DNA for the CDR3: TGTGCCAGCAGCTTAGAAGTAGGGGGTTCATACGAGCAGTACTTC.

This clone was counted a few times. V is TRBV4-1 and J is TRBJ1-4; 9 nucleotides line up with TRBD1. This CDR3 contains 18 residues. Trimming removed 4 bases from V and 6 bases from J; junction bases left unmatched: 15. The V gene's germline CDR1 is MGHRA and CDR2 YSYEKL. The CDR3 here is CASSLVIAPGQGDEKLFF. The CDR3 bases are TGCGCCAGCAGCCTGGTTATTGCTCCGGGACAGGGAGATGAAAAACTGTTTTTT.

V is TRBV6-5 and J is TRBJ2-7; D is ambiguous. With 5 bases removed from V and 3 bases from J, the gap between germline ends came to 11 bases. Germline values: CDR1 MNHEY, CDR2 SVGAGI. There are 13 residues in the CDR3. The chain's CDR3 is CASSPYPFYEQYF. The DNA for the CDR3 is TGTGCCAGCAGTCCCTACCCGTTCTACGAGCAGTACTTC.